The next 12 T cell receptor beta chains were all read from a single sample in a study of CXCR3 chemokines and chemotherapy response in bladder cancer. TCRdb re-derived calls from the PCR reads in MiXCR, one entry per CDR3 protein. Altogether several thousand distinct CDR3 sequences are present, around 17% being singletons, with the ten largest covering about a quarter. Collection took place from a patient whose treatment included neoadjuvant chemotherapy. These receptors came from a human donor with bladder cancer that did not respond to neoadjuvant chemotherapy.

This clonotype was observed at least ten times. CDR3 DNA: TGTGCCAGCAGCCCAGGGGTCCAGAGCTCCTACGAGCAGTACTTC. Protein product: CASSPGVQSSYEQYF. The chain has TRBV9 and TRBJ2-7, with TRBD1 as a possible D gene (6 bases). Germline loops: CDR1 SGDLS, CDR2 YYNGEE. V shed 4 bases and J shed 0 bases, with 14 bases lying between them. CDR3 length equals 15 residues.

This clonotype was detected only a few times. CDR3 coding DNA: TGTGCCAGCAGCGCTTATTACTCTGGAAACACCATATATTTT. Translated, it gives CASSAYYSGNTIYF. The chain links TRBV9 to TRBJ1-3; D not certain. The CDR3 consists of 14 residues. V lost 3 bases and J lost 0, with 7 bases in between. CDR1 is SGDLS, CDR2 YYNGEE, per germline.

This clonotype was counted ten times or more. The V and J genes are TRBV20-1 and TRBJ2-7, with D possibly TRBD1 on 6 matching bases. Per the germline V gene, CDR1 is DFQATT and CDR2 is SNEGSKA (reference sequence). The CDR3 covers 15 residues. V lost 3 bases and J 7 bases, leaving 22 bases between the germline ends. DNA for the CDR3: TGCAGTGCTAGCATGACAGGACCCCTAGGGGGAGAGCAGTACTTC. It translates to CSASMTGPLGGEQYF.

Note on this clonotype: This clone may be a read error of a much larger clone one base away. J is TRBJ2-7 and V is TRBV20-1; the D gene is possibly TRBD1 (6 bases). CDR1 and CDR2 (germline): DFQATT, SNEGSKA (reference sequence). The CDR3 totals 13 residues. CDR3 sequence (DNA): TGCAGTGCACAGGGAAGGACCTCCTACGATCAGTACTTC. Translating it yields CSAQGRTSYDQYF.

This clonotype was seen many times. J is TRBJ1-6 and V is TRBV20-1; 7 nucleotides match TRBD1. V was pared by 6 bases and J by 5 bases, with 7 bases of the junction left unmatched. The CDR3 sequence is 14 residues long. Germline V gene lookup returns CDR1 DFQATT and CDR2 SNEGSKA (reference sequence). CDR3 protein: CSADTGTDNSPLHF. Written as DNA, the CDR3 is TGCAGTGCGGACACCGGGACAGATAATTCACCCCTCCACTTT.

Relative to its sample, this clonotype is large (0.1 to 1%). This chain joins TRBV6-2 or TRBV6-3 and TRBJ1-1; 9 nucleotides align to TRBD1. CDR1 is MNHEY, CDR2 SVGEGT, per germline. V shed 5 bases and J 6 bases; nucleotides not matched to a gene: 7. CDR3 size: 14 residues. The CDR3 nucleotides are TGTGCCAGCAGTCGCGGGACAGGGCTCCCTGAAGCTTTCTTT. This translates into CASSRGTGLPEAFF.

This clonotype was recorded a few times. This likely traces to a read error, being one base from a far larger clone. This sequence joins TRBV10-3 and TRBJ2-3; D not resolved. V was trimmed by 5 bases and J by 0 bases, leaving 9 bases between them. The CDR3 sequence is 14 residues long. The V gene's germline CDR1 is ENHRY and CDR2 SYGVKD. CDR3 DNA: TGTGCCATCAGTCCCTCATATAGCACAGATACGCAGTATTTT. The encoded protein is CAISPSYSTDTQYF.

By sample fraction, this clonotype is medium-sized. The chain uses TRBV6-2 or TRBV6-3 and TRBJ1-5; no definite D call. Germline V CDR1 and CDR2: MNHEY, SVGEGT. Trimming removed 0 bases at V and 5 bases at J, with 8 bases between. This CDR3 comprises 14 residues. This CDR3 is CASSYSNNYQPQHF. As DNA, the CDR3 is TGTGCCAGCAGTTACTCGAACAACTATCAGCCCCAGCATTTT.

In regard to this clonotype: The likely explanation is a read error, given a far larger clone one base away. The genes are TRBV6-1 and TRBJ2-3, with D hard to call. The V gene lost 5 bases and the J gene lost 2 bases, with 14 bases spanning the gap. CDR1 and CDR2 (germline): MNHNS, SASEGT. The CDR3 runs to 15 residues. CDR3 region: CASSYSVFLTDTQYF. Here the CDR3 DNA reads TGTGCCAGCAGTTACTCTGTGTTCCTCACAGATACGCAGTATTTT.

The rearrangement links TRBV13 to TRBJ1-2; unclear D gene. CDR3 length: 11 residues. V gave up 8 bases and J gave up 4 bases, with 8 bases separating them. The V gene's germline CDR1 is PRHDT and CDR2 FYEKMQ (reference sequence). CDR3 loop: CASLDTYGYTF. CDR3 DNA sequence: TGTGCCAGCTTAGACACCTATGGCTACACCTTC.

This clonotype appeared a single time. Germline is not matched at one junction end, which may reflect a read error. The gene calls are TRBV12-3 or TRBV12-4 and TRBJ1-1; D is undetermined. This CDR3 region has 13 residues. In DNA form, the CDR3 reads TGTGCCAACGGAATCGGAGAGAACACTAAAGCTTTCTTT. Encoded protein: CANGIGENTKAFF.

This clonotype was seen ten or more times. This chain connects TRBV20-1 to TRBJ1-2; D ambiguous. The CDR3 sequence is 11 residues long. Looked up from germline, CDR1 is DFQATT and CDR2 is SNEGSKA (reference sequence). V gave up 5 bases and J gave up 1 base, with 5 bases separating them. The CDR3, as DNA: TGCAGTGCTTCCGATAACTATGGCTACACCTTC. Translation: CSASDNYGYTF.